The entry below gives a single T cell receptor beta chain sequence along with its context. Its antigen remains unknown. Method: immunoSEQ multiplex PCR; TCRdb's copy keeps in-frame clones and lacks some. The profile shows 55,000 to 70,000 clones, 87% of them singletons. This record comes from a study of lymphopenia after photon versus proton radiotherapy. Findings and limits, study-wide: Survival link was tested only in deceased patients; proton benefit remains a possibility. Oligoclonal CD8+ Temra expansion after nadir drove photon patients' diversity drop.

This clonotype originated in a man aged 80 or over with esophageal cancer. The starting material was peripheral blood, obtained from a patient treated with proton-based radiotherapy.

The DNA of the CDR3 is TGCAGCGTTGTTTATGGTCAGCGCCGCTACGAGCAGTACTTC. Residues: CSVVYGQRRYEQYF. The V and J genes are TRBV29-1 and TRBJ2-7, with D unclear. CDR1 is SQVTM, CDR2 ANQGSEA, per germline. Trimming removed 4 bases from V and 3 bases from J, with 16 bases in between. The CDR3 runs to 14 residues.